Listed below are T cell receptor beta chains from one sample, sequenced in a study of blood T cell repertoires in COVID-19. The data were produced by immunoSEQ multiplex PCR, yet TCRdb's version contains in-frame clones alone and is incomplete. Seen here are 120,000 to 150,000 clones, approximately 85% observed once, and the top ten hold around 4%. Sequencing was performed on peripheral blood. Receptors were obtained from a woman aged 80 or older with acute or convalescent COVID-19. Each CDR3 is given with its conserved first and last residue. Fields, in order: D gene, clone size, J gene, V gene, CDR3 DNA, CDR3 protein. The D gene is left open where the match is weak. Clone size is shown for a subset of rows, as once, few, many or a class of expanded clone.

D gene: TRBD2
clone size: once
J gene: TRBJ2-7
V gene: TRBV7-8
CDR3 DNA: TGTGCCAGCAGCTTAGTAGCGGGGAGTATCTCCTACGAGCAGTACTTC
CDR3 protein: CASSLVAGSISYEQYF

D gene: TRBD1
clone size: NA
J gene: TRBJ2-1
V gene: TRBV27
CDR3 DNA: TGTGCCAGCAGTACGACAGGGGGGTACAATGAGCAGTTCTTC
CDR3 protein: CASSTTGGYNEQFF

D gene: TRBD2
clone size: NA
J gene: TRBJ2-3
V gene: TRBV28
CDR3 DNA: TGTGCCAGCAGTCCCCCGGGTAGCGGGAGGCAAGATACGCAGTATTTT
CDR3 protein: CASSPPGSGRQDTQYF

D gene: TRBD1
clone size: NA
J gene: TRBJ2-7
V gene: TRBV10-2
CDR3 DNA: TGCGCCAGCAGGCTGGGACAGGGGGCCTACGAGCAGTACTTC
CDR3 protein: CASRLGQGAYEQYF

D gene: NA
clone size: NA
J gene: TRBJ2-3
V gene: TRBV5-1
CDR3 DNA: TGCGCCAGCAGCTTGGGCTCGCGCGATACGCAGTATTTT
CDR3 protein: CASSLGSRDTQYF

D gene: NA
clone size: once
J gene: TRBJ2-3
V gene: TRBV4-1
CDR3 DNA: TGCGCCAGCAGCCACCCCTTCTCAGGGGCCACAGATACGCAGTATTTT
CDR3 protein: CASSHPFSGATDTQYF

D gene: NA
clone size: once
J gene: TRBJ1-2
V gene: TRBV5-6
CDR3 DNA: TGTGCCAGCATTGGCGGCAGCACTAGCGGCTACACCTTC
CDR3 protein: CASIGGSTSGYTF

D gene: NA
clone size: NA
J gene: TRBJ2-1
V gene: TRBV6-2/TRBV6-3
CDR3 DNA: TGTGCCAGCAGCCCAAGCGACTACCGCAATGAGCAGTTCTTC
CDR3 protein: CASSPSDYRNEQFF

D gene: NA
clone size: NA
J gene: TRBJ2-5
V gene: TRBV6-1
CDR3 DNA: TGTGCCAGCAGTGAAGGGGCAGGGGGAGGTCAAGAGACCCAGTACTTC
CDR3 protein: CASSEGAGGGQETQYF

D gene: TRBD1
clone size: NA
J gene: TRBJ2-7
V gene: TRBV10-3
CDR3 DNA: TGTGCCATCAAGAGAGACAGGGGTCCCCTGTACGAGCAGTACTTC
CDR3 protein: CAIKRDRGPLYEQYF

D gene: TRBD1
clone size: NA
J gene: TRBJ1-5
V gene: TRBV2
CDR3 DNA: TGTGCCAGCAGTTTTACAGGGGATCAGCCCCAGCATTTT
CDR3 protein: CASSFTGDQPQHF

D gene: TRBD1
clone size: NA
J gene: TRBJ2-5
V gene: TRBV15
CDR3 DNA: TGTGCCACCAGCTCCTCGGACAGGGGTGGGACCCAGTACTTC
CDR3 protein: CATSSSDRGGTQYF

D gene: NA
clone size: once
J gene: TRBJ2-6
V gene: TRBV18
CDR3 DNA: TGTGCCAGCTCACCCCGCCAGGAGGCAGGGGCCAACGTCCTGACTTTC
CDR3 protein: CASSPRQEAGANVLTF

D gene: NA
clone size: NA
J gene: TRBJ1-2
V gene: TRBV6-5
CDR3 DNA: TGTGCCAGCACCGCGGCGAGGTTTCGGGATGGCTACACCTTC
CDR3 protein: CASTAARFRDGYTF

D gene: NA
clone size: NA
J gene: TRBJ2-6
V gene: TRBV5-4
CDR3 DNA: TGTGCCAGCAGCCCTCCCGGACGGGGGTCAGAGGGGGCCAACGTCCTGACTTTC
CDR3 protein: CASSPPGRGSEGANVLTF

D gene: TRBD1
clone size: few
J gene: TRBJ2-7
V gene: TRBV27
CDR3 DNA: TGTGCCAGCAGCGAATTCAAACCGGGACAGGGTGCATACGAGCAGTACTTC
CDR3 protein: CASSEFKPGQGAYEQYF

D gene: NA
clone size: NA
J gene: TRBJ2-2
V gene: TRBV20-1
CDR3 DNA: TGCAGTGCTAGTCCGCTAGCGATGGGAACCGGGGAGCTGTTTTTT
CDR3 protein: CSASPLAMGTGELFF

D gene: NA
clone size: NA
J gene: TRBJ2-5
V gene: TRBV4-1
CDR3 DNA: TGCGCCAGCAGACAAACCGGGTACCAAGAGACCCAGTACTTC
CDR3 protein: CASRQTGYQETQYF

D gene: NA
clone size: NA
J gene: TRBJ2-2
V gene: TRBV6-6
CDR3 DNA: TGTGCCAGCAGTTCCGAGCACGGGGAGCTGTTTTTT
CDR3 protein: CASSSEHGELFF

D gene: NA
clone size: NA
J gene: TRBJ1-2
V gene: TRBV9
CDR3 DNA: TGTGCCAGCAGCGCCCAGGGGACACCCGCTAACTATGGCTACACCTTC
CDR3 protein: CASSAQGTPANYGYTF

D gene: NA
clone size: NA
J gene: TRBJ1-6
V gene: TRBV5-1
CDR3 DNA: TGCGCCAGCAGCTTGGGTGGTAGCTCCTATAATTCACCCCTCCACTTT
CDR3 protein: CASSLGGSSYNSPLHF

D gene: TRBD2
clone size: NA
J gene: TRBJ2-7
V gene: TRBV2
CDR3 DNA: TGTGCCAGCAGCCGAGGGAGGGCCGAGCAGTACTTC
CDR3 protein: CASSRGRAEQYF

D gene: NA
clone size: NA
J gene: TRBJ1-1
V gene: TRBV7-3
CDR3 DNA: TGTGCCAGCAGCTTAACGGGGGGGAACACTGAAGCTTTCTTT
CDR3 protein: CASSLTGGNTEAFF

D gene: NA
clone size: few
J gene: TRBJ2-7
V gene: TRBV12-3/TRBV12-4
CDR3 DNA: TGTGCCAGCAGCCTAGGACAGATTTACGAGCAGTACTTC
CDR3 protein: CASSLGQIYEQYF

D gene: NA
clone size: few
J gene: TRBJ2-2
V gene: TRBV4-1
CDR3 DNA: TGCGCCAGCAGCAGGTTAGGGGCCGGGGAGCTGTTTTTT
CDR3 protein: CASSRLGAGELFF

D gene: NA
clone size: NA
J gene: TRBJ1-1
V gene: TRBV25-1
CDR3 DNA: TGTGCCAGCAGTGAATATAAGCGGGGGAGTGAAGCTTTCTTT
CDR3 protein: CASSEYKRGSEAFF

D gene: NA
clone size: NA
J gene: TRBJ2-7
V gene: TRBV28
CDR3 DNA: TGTGCCAGCAGTTTATGGGCTGGGCTTGCGAACTTC
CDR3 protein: CASSLWAGLANF

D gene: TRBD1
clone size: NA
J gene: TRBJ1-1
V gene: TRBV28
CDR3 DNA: TGTGCCAGCAGTTACAGGGGCGAGAAAGCTTTCTTT
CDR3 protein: CASSYRGEKAFF

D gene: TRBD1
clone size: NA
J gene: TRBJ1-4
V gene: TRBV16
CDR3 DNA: TGTGCCAGCAGCCAATCGCGGGGACAGGGGGTCGGAGAAAAACTGTTTTTT
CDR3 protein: CASSQSRGQGVGEKLFF

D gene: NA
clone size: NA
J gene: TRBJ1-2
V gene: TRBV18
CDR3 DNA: TGTGCCAGCTCACCAAGGGGGTTATCCCCCACTACTAATCGTGGCTACACCTTC
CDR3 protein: CASSPRGLSPTTNRGYTF

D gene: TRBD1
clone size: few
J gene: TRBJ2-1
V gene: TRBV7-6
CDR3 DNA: TGTGCCAGCACCTTGGGACAGGGTGGGGGTAATGAGCAGTTCTTC
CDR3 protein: CASTLGQGGGNEQFF

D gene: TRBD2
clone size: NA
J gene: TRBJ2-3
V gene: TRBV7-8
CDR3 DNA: TGTGCCAGCAGCTCATGGGCGGGAGGAAGCACAGATACGCAGTATTTT
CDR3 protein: CASSSWAGGSTDTQYF

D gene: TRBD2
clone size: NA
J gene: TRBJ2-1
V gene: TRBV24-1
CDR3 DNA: TGTGCCACCAGTGAGCCAGCGGGAGGCCATGAGCAGTTCTTC
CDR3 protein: CATSEPAGGHEQFF

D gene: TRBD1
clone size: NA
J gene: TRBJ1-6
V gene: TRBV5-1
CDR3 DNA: TGCGCCAGCAGCCCCGGGACAGTCGGATCACCCCTCCACTTT
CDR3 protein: CASSPGTVGSPLHF

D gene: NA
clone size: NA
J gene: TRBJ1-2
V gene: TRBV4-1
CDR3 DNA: TGCGCCAGCAGCCAAGGAACGTGGCAGTATGGCTACACCTTC
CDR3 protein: CASSQGTWQYGYTF

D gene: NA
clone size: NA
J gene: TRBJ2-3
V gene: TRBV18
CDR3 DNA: TGTGCCAGCTCACCTACCTGGGGAGAGAAGCAGTATTTT
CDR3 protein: CASSPTWGEKQYF

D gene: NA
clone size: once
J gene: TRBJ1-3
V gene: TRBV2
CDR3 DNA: TGTGCCAGCAGTGACTCAGGGACAGGAAACACCATATATTTT
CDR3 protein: CASSDSGTGNTIYF

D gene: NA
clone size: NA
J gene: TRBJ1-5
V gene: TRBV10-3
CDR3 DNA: TGTGCCATCAGTGACGCCCCAGGGATGGAGCCCCAGCATTTT
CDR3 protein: CAISDAPGMEPQHF

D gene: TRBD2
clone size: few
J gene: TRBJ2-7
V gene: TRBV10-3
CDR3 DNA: TGTGCCATCAAGGGACTAGCGGGATACGAGCAGTACTTC
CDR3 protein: CAIKGLAGYEQYF

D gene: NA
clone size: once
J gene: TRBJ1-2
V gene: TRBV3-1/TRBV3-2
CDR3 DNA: TGTGCCAGCAGCCGGGGCGTGGGGCCTAACTATGGCTACACCTTC
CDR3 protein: CASSRGVGPNYGYTF

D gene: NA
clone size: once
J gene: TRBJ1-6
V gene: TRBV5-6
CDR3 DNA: TGTGCCAGCAGCTTCAGACACCACTATAATTCACCCCTCCACTTT
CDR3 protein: CASSFRHHYNSPLHF

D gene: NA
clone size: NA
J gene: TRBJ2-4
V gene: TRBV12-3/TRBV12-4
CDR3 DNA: TGTGCCAGCAGTGTTATAAACATTCAGTACTTC
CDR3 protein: CASSVINIQYF

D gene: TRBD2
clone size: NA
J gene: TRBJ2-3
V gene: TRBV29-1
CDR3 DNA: TGCAGCGTTGCCCCCGCTAGCGGGGCCTTAGATACGCAGTATTTT
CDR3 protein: CSVAPASGALDTQYF

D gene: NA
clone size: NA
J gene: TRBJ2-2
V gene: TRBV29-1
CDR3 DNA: TGCAGCGCCTTGACAGGAGTTAACACCGGGGAGCTGTTTTTT
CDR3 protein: CSALTGVNTGELFF

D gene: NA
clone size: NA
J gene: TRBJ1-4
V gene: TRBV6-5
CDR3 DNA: TGTGCCAGCCGGGCAGAGGGAGAAAAACTGTTTTTT
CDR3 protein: CASRAEGEKLFF

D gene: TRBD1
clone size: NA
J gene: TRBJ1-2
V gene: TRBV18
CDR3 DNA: TGTGCCAGCTCACCCCGAGCTACAGGGGAGGTTGGCTACACCTTC
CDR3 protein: CASSPRATGEVGYTF

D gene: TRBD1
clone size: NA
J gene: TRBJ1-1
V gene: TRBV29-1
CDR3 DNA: TGCAGCGTTGGGACAGGCGACACTGAAGCTTTCTTT
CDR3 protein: CSVGTGDTEAFF

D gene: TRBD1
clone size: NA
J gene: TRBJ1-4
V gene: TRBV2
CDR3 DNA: TGTGCCAGCATTCGGGACAGTTTCGAAAAACTGTTTTTT
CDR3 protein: CASIRDSFEKLFF

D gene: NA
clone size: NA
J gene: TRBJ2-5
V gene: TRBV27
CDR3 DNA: TGTGCCAGCAGTTTATCGCCGCGGGGAGAGGCAAAGACCCAGTACTTC
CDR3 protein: CASSLSPRGEAKTQYF

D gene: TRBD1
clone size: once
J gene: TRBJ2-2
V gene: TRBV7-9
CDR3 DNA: TGTGCCAGCAAATTCGGGCTGGGACAGGGTCCCGGGGAGCTGTTTTTT
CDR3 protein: CASKFGLGQGPGELFF

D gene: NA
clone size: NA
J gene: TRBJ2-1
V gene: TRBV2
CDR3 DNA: TGTGCCAGCGGCGAAGGATGGCAGGGGCTCTACAATGAGCAGTTCTTC
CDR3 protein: CASGEGWQGLYNEQFF